This T cell receptor beta chain was documented in a study of regulatory T cells in long-lasting Graves disease. With iRepertoire HTBI primers and Arm-PCR of CDR3 regions, TCR beta libraries were built. TCRdb called the multiplex PCR reads again in MiXCR, with one record for every CDR3 protein. The data show roughly 350,000 distinct CDR3 sequences, with about 17% seen just once and 20% to 25% held by the top ten. This CDR3 region has 14 residues. Trimming removed 4 bases at V and 4 bases at J, with 13 bases between. The germline CDR1 and CDR2 sequences are LGHDT and YNNKEL (reference sequence). Study-level results: Gene preferences differed: TRBV28, TRBJ1-2, TRBJ2-5 in persistent cases. Lower TCR diversity characterized persistent Graves' patients relative to newly diagnosed patients.

This clonotype was counted many times. Its cognate antigen is unknown. Time point specified: newly diagnosed GD, antithyroid drugs for less than 3 months. RNA isolated from PBMCs was used to make the TCR library. Graves' disease diagnosis relied on American Thyroid Association guidelines. These data were likewise used in another study, on T cells in Graves' hyperthyroidism and ophthalmopathy. As reported in that work: Carried out on the TCR CDR3, a first-round RT-PCR used the HTBI primer set.

Specimen: peripheral blood mononuclear cells (PBMCs), collected at new diagnosis, from a patient treated with antithyroid drugs. This rearrangement joins TRBV3-1 to TRBJ1-2; no definite D call. This receptor was taken from a woman younger than 30 with Graves disease. CDR3 protein: CASSPGQAIYGYTF. CDR3 sequence (DNA): TGTGCCAGCAGCCCTGGCCAGGCCATCTATGGCTACACCTTC. The full variable domain, rest sourced from reference TRBV3-1 and TRBJ1-2, is DTAVSQTPKYLVTQMGNDKSIKCEQNLGHDTMYWYKQDSKKFLKIMFSYNNKELIINETVPNRFSPKSPDKAHLNLHINSLELGDSAVYFCASSPGQAIYGYTFGSGTRLTVV.